This T cell receptor (beta chain) stems from a study of cytomegalovirus exposure and HLA in healthy donors. PCR amplification relied on 60 Vbeta primers (plus 13 Jbeta primers). Sequenced by immunoSEQ multiplex PCR; TCRdb stores in-frame clones only, minus some. This sample has around 50,000 clones; roughly 53% occur once, and the top ten carry 12%. V trimming: 3 bases; J trimming: 3 bases; junction bases outside the gene matches: 2. The CDR3 spans 14 residues. Germline-derived CDR1 and CDR2 are LGHNT and FRNRAP. Regarding this clone: The target antigen is unknown.

Every donor was a healthy person donating bone marrow. Regarding the study as a whole: Cytomegalovirus association was assigned to about 150 TCR beta chains. Some V segments could not be told apart, so they were left out, TRBV6-2 and TRBV6-3 among them. Earlier results showed most TCR beta V segments being productive about 87% or about 30% of the time.

The sample consisted of PBMCs. V gene TRBV12-5 combines with J gene TRBJ2-3, with TRBD2 matching over 8 bases. The TCR was taken from a human donor in good health. CDR3 residues: CASGFSGGTDTQYF. CDR3 DNA: TGTGCTAGTGGTTTCAGCGGGGGAACAGATACGCAGTATTTT.